A single sample gave rise to the 21 T cell receptor beta chains below, sequenced in a study of shared clonotypes between healthy human individuals. The repertoire was sequenced with immunoSEQ multiplex PCR; TCRdb's copy has only in-frame clones and lacks some. The sample records approximately 2,200,000 clones, approximately 94% being singletons. Terminally differentiated effector memory CD45RA+ cells were excluded by CCR7 positive selection of CD45RO-negative cells. The sequencing input was naive CD8+ T cells from PBMCs. These receptor sequences come from a man younger than 30 in good health. Some clones in this sample may be carry-over from other donors' samples.

This clone occurred a few times. J is TRBJ1-1 and V is TRBV4-2; D unclear. V gave up 1 base and J gave up 5 bases, with 8 bases separating them. CDR3 length: 13 residues. The germline V gene encodes CDR1 LGHNA and CDR2 YNFKEQ. The CDR3 bases are TGTGCCAGCAGCCAAGCCGCAAAGACTGAAGCTTTCTTT. It is translated as CASSQAAKTEAFF.

The genes are TRBV19 and TRBJ1-1, with TRBD1 as a possible D gene (6 bases). The CDR3 runs to 15 residues. The V gene lost 3 bases and the J gene lost 1 base, with 12 bases spanning the gap. Germline CDR1 reads LNHDA; CDR2 reads SQIVND (reference sequence). CDR3 nucleotides: TGTGCCAGTAGTATCACCGGGACAAAGAACACTGAAGCTTTCTTT. It codes for CASSITGTKNTEAFF.

The V gene is TRBV6-5, the J gene TRBJ1-2; perhaps TRBD1 as D (5 bases). With 6 bases removed from V and 2 bases from J, the gap between germline ends came to 10 bases. CDR3 size: 13 residues. Germline values: CDR1 MNHEY, CDR2 SVGAGI. The CDR3 region has the DNA TGTGCCAGCAGACCCGGGGGAAACTATGGCTACACCTTC. Translation: CASRPGGNYGYTF.

The sample holds one count of this clone. The rearrangement uses TRBV30 and TRBJ2-7, with D uncertain. The CDR3 covers 14 residues. V was cut by 8 bases and J by 0 bases, with 17 bases left in between. From germline, CDR1 is GTSNPN and CDR2 SVGIG (reference sequence). CDR3 sequence reads: CALTWQDSSYEQYF. The DNA for the CDR3 is TGTGCCCTTACGTGGCAGGATAGCTCCTACGAGCAGTACTTC.

The chain employs TRBV2 and TRBJ2-1; 11 bases are shared with TRBD2. CDR1 and CDR2 from the germline V gene are SNHLY and FYNNEI. The CDR3 is 15 amino acids. V lost 9 bases, J lost 0 bases, and 4 bases stayed unmatched. CDR3 nucleotide sequence: TGTGCCAGGGGACTAGCGGAAAGCTCCTACAATGAGCAGTTCTTC. This codes for CARGLAESSYNEQFF. The whole variable domain, filled in from reference TRBV2 and TRBJ2-1, reads EPEVTQTPSHQVTQMGQEVILRCVPISNHLYFYWYRQILGQKVEFLVSFYNNEISEKSEIFDDQFSVERPDGSNFTLKIRSTKLEDSAMYFCARGLAESSYNEQFFGPGTRLTVL.

V is TRBV27 and J is TRBJ1-2, with unresolved D. V lost 3 bases, J lost 4 bases, and 9 bases lay in between. The germline V gene has CDR1 MNHEY and CDR2 SMNVEV (reference sequence). This CDR3 is 13 amino acids long. The CDR3 bases are TGTGCCAGCAGTTTGTTGGCGGGCTATGGCTACACCTTC. This translates into CASSLLAGYGYTF.

This rearrangement joins TRBV28 to TRBJ2-7, with 7 bases fitting TRBD2. Germline lookup yields CDR1 MDHEN and CDR2 SYDVKM. The CDR3 spans 15 residues. The V gene end was trimmed by 2 bases and the J gene end by 2 bases; junction bases not matched to a gene: 6. This CDR3 reads CASSLRGSATYEQYF. CDR3 DNA sequence: TGTGCCAGCAGTTTACGCGGGAGCGCAACCTACGAGCAGTACTTC.

This chain joins TRBV28 and TRBJ1-2, with 10 bases lining up with TRBD1. Looked up from germline, CDR1 is MDHEN and CDR2 is SYDVKM. The J segment lost 8 bases and the V segment lost 3 bases, leaving 9 bases of the junction unmatched. CDR3 length: 15 residues. The CDR3 loop reads CASSFLPTGGKGYTF. Written as DNA, the CDR3 is TGTGCCAGCAGTTTTCTTCCGACAGGGGGCAAGGGCTACACCTTC.

With regard to this clone: Other nucleotide sequences in the sample specify the same CDR3. The chain recombines TRBV5-6 with TRBJ1-1, with D tentatively TRBD1 (5 bases). The germline CDR1 and CDR2 sequences are SGHDT and YYEEEE. The CDR3 contains 13 residues. Trimming shortened V by 0 bases and J by 4 bases, and 7 bases separated the two germline ends. The CDR3 nucleotides are TGTGCCAGCAGCTTGGGGGGCGGCACTGAAGCTTTCTTT. This translates into CASSLGGGTEAFF.

This chain links TRBV5-1 with TRBJ1-2; D is possibly TRBD1 (5 bases). There are 13 residues in the CDR3. The ends were cut back, 3 bases at V and 8 bases at J, with 14 bases in the middle. Germline V gene lookup returns CDR1 SGHRS and CDR2 YFSETQ. The CDR3 region has the DNA TGCGCCAGCAGCTCACCCGTCGGGGACGGCTACACCTTC. Protein: CASSSPVGDGYTF.

The chain is built from TRBV19 and TRBJ2-3; 9 bases match TRBD2. The trim removed 6 bases at V and 2 bases at J, leaving 9 bases unmatched. The CDR3 has 16 residues. Germline assignment: CDR1 LNHDA and CDR2 SQIVND (reference sequence). The chain's CDR3 is CASSTRTSENTDTQYF. In nucleotides, the CDR3 is TGTGCCAGTAGCACAAGGACTAGCGAGAACACAGATACGCAGTATTTT.

This rearrangement joins TRBV7-9 to TRBJ2-7; the match to TRBD2 covers 7 bases. V lost 5 bases, J lost 2 bases, and 3 bases stayed unmatched. Germline assignment: CDR1 SEHNR and CDR2 FQNEAQ (reference sequence). The CDR3 is 13 amino acids. The CDR3 reads CASSRGVAYEQYF. The CDR3 DNA sequence: TGTGCCAGCAGCCGGGGGGTTGCCTACGAGCAGTACTTC.

The chain links TRBV29-1 to TRBJ1-4, with 8 bases matching TRBD1. The CDR3 is 15 amino acids. The germline CDR1 and CDR2 sequences are SQVTM and ANQGSEA. V was pared by 5 bases and J by 0 bases, with 5 bases of the junction left unmatched. The CDR3 DNA reads as TGCAGCGTTCGCGGACAGGGCGCAACTAATGAAAAACTGTTTTTT. Translating gives CSVRGQGATNEKLFF. Looking up the rest from reference TRBV29-1 and TRBJ1-4 gives the full variable domain: SAVISQKPSRDICQRGTSLTIQCQVDSQVTMMFWYRQQPGQSLTLIATANQGSEATYESGFVIDKFPISRPNLTFSTLTVSNMSPEDSSIYLCSVRGQGATNEKLFFGSGTQLSVL.

The chain has TRBV5-6 and TRBJ2-7, with D uncertain. The CDR3 runs to 14 residues. CDR1 and CDR2 (germline): SGHDT, YYEEEE. Trimming stripped 0 bases from V and 3 bases from J, with 10 bases between. The DNA of the CDR3 is TGTGCCAGCAGCTTGGCCGGCACATACTACGAGCAGTACTTC. Translating gives CASSLAGTYYEQYF.

The chain joins TRBV7-2 to TRBJ2-7, with 9 bases aligning to TRBD2. Germline-derived CDR1 and CDR2 are SGHTA and FQGNSA. The CDR3 loop spans 15 amino acids. The V and J ends lost 3 bases and 7 bases, in that order; junction bases with no gene match: 10. The CDR3 DNA reads as TGTGCCAGCAGCTTTTGGCGGGAGGGCCGCGGGGAGCAGTACTTC. It specifies CASSFWREGRGEQYF.

V usage is TRBV9 and J usage is TRBJ2-2; 8 bases map to TRBD2. The V segment lost 4 bases and the J segment 5 bases; nucleotides outside the gene matches: 10. The germline CDR1 and CDR2 sequences are SGDLS and YYNGEE. The CDR3 extends over 16 amino acids. The CDR3 region has the DNA TGTGCCAGCAGCCTAGGGGTCGCGGGAGGTACCGGGGAGCTGTTTTTT. Amino acids: CASSLGVAGGTGELFF. The full variable domain, completed using reference TRBV9 and TRBJ2-2, is DSGVTQTPKHLITATGQRVTLRCSPRSGDLSVYWYQQSLDQGLQFLIQYYNGEERAKGNILERFSAQQFPDLHSELNLSSLELGDSALYFCASSLGVAGGTGELFFGEGSRLTVL.

The chain couples TRBV7-3 to TRBJ2-5, with D tentatively TRBD2 (6 bases). This CDR3 contains 15 residues. The V end was cut by 0 bases, the J end by 3 bases, with 11 bases between. Germline-derived CDR1 and CDR2 are SGHTA and FQGTGA. The CDR3 region is CASSLTSGVKETQYF. CDR3 nucleotide sequence: TGTGCCAGCAGCTTAACGTCGGGGGTTAAAGAGACCCAGTACTTC. Drawing the rest from reference TRBV7-3 and TRBJ2-5, the complete variable domain is GAGVSQTPSNKVTEKGKYVELRCDPISGHTALYWYRQSLGQGPEFLIYFQGTGAADDSGLPNDRFFAVRPEGSVSTLKIQRTERGDSAVYLCASSLTSGVKETQYFGPGTRLLVL.

The genes are TRBV9 and TRBJ2-7; weak D call: TRBD1 (5 bases). The CDR3 totals 16 residues. From germline, CDR1 is SGDLS and CDR2 YYNGEE. V lost 3 bases to trimming and J lost 0 bases, with 16 bases between them. The CDR3 DNA reads as TGTGCCAGCAGCGCCCGAGACAGAGTCCCCTCCTACGAGCAGTACTTC. It is translated as CASSARDRVPSYEQYF.

The chain employs TRBV6-5 and TRBJ1-1; no definite D call. Trimming stripped 5 bases from V and 1 base from J, with 11 bases between. This CDR3 is 14 amino acids long. The germline V gene has CDR1 MNHEY and CDR2 SVGAGI. DNA of the CDR3: TGTGCCAGCAGTCCCCCTTATGGGAACACTGAAGCTTTCTTT. Translated: CASSPPYGNTEAFF.

Here the CDR3 DNA reads TGTGCCACCAGCCCTGAAGCGCAGGACAGGGTGGTAGCGGGAGTCCCAGAGACCCAGTACTTC. Residues: CATSPEAQDRVVAGVPETQYF. The rearrangement links TRBV15 to TRBJ2-5, with D possibly TRBD2 on 9 matching bases. Trimming pared 5 bases from V and 4 bases from J, leaving 35 bases between. Germline values: CDR1 LNHNV, CDR2 YYDKDF (reference sequence). The CDR3 length is 21 residues.

This clone came up once. The chain couples TRBV18 to TRBJ1-1, with no clear D. The CDR3 is made up of 15 amino acids. In germline, CDR1 is KGHSH, CDR2 LQKENI. V shed 3 bases and J shed 7 bases, with 18 bases lying between them. CDR3 bases: TGTGCCAGCTCACCCTCCGGCAGGAACTTGATTGAAGCTTTCTTT. This translates into CASSPSGRNLIEAFF. Combining the CDR3 with reference TRBV18 and TRBJ1-1 gives the whole variable domain NAGVMQNPRHLVRRRGQEARLRCSPMKGHSHVYWYRQLPEEGLKFMVYLQKENIIDESGMPKERFSAEFPKEGPSILRIQQVVRGDSAAYFCASSPSGRNLIEAFFGQGTRLTVV.